This entry concerns a single T cell receptor beta chain. Its antigen is undetermined. This sample is part of a study of cytomegalovirus exposure and HLA in healthy donors. V was trimmed by 5 bases and J by 0 bases, leaving 10 bases between them. The CDR3 spans 14 residues. Germline V gives CDR1 SGHTA, CDR2 FQGNSA. General study results and limits: Some V segments (TRBV6-2 and TRBV6-3 among them) were excluded as indistinguishable.

The PCR ran on 60 Vbeta and 13 Jbeta primers. How the authors handled the data: Later reanalysis found approximately 80 million unique TCR beta chains, around 10 million of them shared. Sequencing was performed with immunoSEQ multiplex PCR; in TCRdb, only in-frame clones are kept and a portion is missing. From that table come the V and J calls and clone size; the DNA was used to work out D and trimming. The sample lists fewer than 200,000 clones, 75% to 80% occurring once. Source material: PBMCs. This rearrangement joins TRBV7-2 to TRBJ2-5, with D perhaps TRBD2 (6 bases). The origin of this receptor is a man aged 40-49 years in good health and CMV-seropositive. For the CDR3, the DNA is TGTGCCAGCAGCCCGGCGGGGTACCAAGAGACCCAGTACTTC. It yields the protein CASSPAGYQETQYF.